This T cell receptor beta chain was sequenced for a study of early T cells in non-severe SARS-CoV-2 infection. General study results and limits: Anti-spike CD8 responses were favored in VDJdb matching, and private and CD4 specificities were missed.

The table lists this clonotype with many counts. Antigen specificity is unknown. TCRdb recomputed calls from the 5' RACE reads with MiXCR, one row per CDR3 protein. The sample has over 20,000 distinct CDR3 sequences, approximately 4.3% seen once; the top ten hold around 5.2%. Per germline, CDR1 SGHRS and CDR2 YFSETQ. V lost 2 bases and J lost 9, with 15 bases in between. This CDR3 has 14 amino acids. Sequenced material: whole blood. The TCR comes from an adult who was a healthcare worker with PCR-confirmed SARS-CoV-2 infection or an uninfected control (not recorded which). The chain couples TRBV5-1 to TRBJ2-1, with D possibly TRBD1 on 5 matching bases. CDR3 sequence (DNA): TGCGCCAGCAGCTTCACAAGGGGCCTTTTTGAGCAGTTCTTC. This gives the protein CASSFTRGLFEQFF.